This T cell receptor (beta chain) was retrieved from a study of shared clonotypes between healthy human individuals (dated by TCRdb to 2019 to 2021). For context, the study as a whole: The cohort included three men and a couple of women between 18 and 49 years of age. To estimate repertoire size and how much clonotype sharing occurs between individuals, the study deeply sequenced the blood TCR repertoires of five or six healthy adults. Each donor's leukapheresis produced roughly between about 0.9 and 9.5 billion PBMCs. For each donor, three plates each were used for CD4 naive and CD4 memory, two plates were used for CD8 naive, and one plate was used for CD8 memory. To increase sequencing depth and limit assay-specific biases, different laboratories used diverse techniques to prepare libraries and sequence TCR repertoires.

Note on this clone: Its antigen remains unidentified. Within one base of it there is no much larger clone, and no base qualities were kept. Other DNA sequences of this sample code for an identical CDR3.

Using the deep immunoSEQ assay, TCR CDR3 regions were amplified from genomic DNA by multiplex PCR. Genomic DNA extracted from each cell subset was distributed evenly over all wells of several immunoSEQ 96-well plates, and each plate served as one replicate. For sorted subsets, around 0.2 ug genomic DNA, equal to tens of thousands of T cell genomes, was loaded into each replicate PCR. Purified libraries were quantified with a Qubit 3.0 fluorometer, sized on a Bioanalyzer 2100, and re-quantified with the KAPA Library Quantification kit. Every immunoSEQ 96-well plate was sequenced on a dedicated single-read 150-cycle Illumina NextSeq 550 flow cell. Per the source publication's procedure: The immunoSEQ output contained only junctional sequences without quality scores, so filtering could not match that applied to full-length reads. To assign V/J genes and CDR3, sequences were annotated against IMGT germline references using PyIR, a Python wrapper for IgBLAST v1.9. Reads with weak V/J assignments (E-value above 1e-6), missing CDR3, stop codons, out-of-frame junctions, or ambiguous translated residues were removed. V3J clonotypes were defined as sequences sharing an identical inferred V gene, J gene, and CDR3 amino acid sequence. Percentage overlap between repertoires was calculated by dividing the number of shared unique clonotypes by the size of the smaller repertoire. Repertoire richness was assessed with RTK rarefaction, the Chao1 estimator, and Recon v2.1 estimates of unobserved clonotypes. Generation probabilities for all TCRbeta clonotypes obtained by the gDNA method from a handful of donors were computed using OLGA. TCRdb's version of the immuneACCESS table is confined to in-frame rearrangements and falls short of the full clone set. An unresolved V gene accounts for under half of the shortfall where checked; the remainder is of unknown origin. The DNA gave D and trimming, while V, J and clone size come from that table. The sample has around 690,000 clones on record, roughly 91% of them singletons. The ten biggest clones cover 34% of the sample.

The donors were healthy, HIV-negative adults with no recently reported acute infections or vaccinations. Every donor was a Caucasian adult residing in Nashville, Tennessee, USA. CD8 memory samples were composed of magnetically selected CD45RO+ cells combined with CCR7-negative CD45RA+ effector memory (TemRA) cells. Blood was obtained by leukapheresis, after which PBMCs were separated by Ficoll-Histopaque density gradient centrifugation and cryopreserved in liquid nitrogen vapor phase. Purity and quantity of every magnetically sorted T cell population were checked by analytical flow cytometry. From each sorted fraction, genomic DNA was isolated and quantified by UV absorbance on a Nanodrop 2000c. General study outcomes and caveats: Naive subsets generally had larger estimated clonotype richness than memory subsets. Because the study included a small number of donors, the genetic and exposure-history diversity represented was limited. Based on pairwise subsampling, the degree of clonotype sharing among donors was expected to be affected by sequencing depth. Only blood was sampled, and tissue TCR repertoires likely differ from those in blood. Across a few donors, approximately 5% of naive CD4, over 3% of naive CD8, approximately 2.5% of memory CD4, and about 0.44% of memory CD8 clonotypes were shared. Compared with non-shared clonotypes, clonotypes shared by all four sorted-subset donors had higher generation probabilities. Incomplete sequencing was indicated by rarefaction of sorted-subset datasets, despite the large sequencing depth.

The sequencing input was memory CD8+ T cells from PBMCs. The cell subset or site label, read with the paper, signifies: CD45RO+ cells pooled with CCR7-negative TemRA cells. The TCR sequence derives from a man between 18 and 35 years old in good health. Some clones in this sample may be carry-over from other donors' samples.

The DNA sequence is TGTGCCAGCAGTCCGCACAATGAGCAGTTCTTC. This gives the protein CASSPHNEQFF. The chain uses TRBV28 and TRBJ2-1; the D gene is not confidently resolved. The CDR3 contains 11 residues, cysteine and phenylalanine counted. The entry retains the CDR3 DNA only, 33 bases that are in frame from base 1. CDR1 and CDR2, per the germline V gene, are MDHEN and SYDVKM. V was cut back by 5 bases and J by 5 bases, leaving a gap of 4 bases between them.